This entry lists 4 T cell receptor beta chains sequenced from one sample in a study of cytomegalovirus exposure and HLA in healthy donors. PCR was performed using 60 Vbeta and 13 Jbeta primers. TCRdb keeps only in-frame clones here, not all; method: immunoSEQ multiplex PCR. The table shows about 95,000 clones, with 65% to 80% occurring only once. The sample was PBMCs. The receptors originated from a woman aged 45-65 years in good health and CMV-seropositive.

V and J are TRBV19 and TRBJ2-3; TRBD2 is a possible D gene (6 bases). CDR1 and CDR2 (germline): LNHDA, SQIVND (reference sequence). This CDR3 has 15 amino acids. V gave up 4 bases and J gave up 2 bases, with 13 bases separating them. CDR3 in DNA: TGTGCCAGTAGTACCCGGGACTCCTACACAGATACGCAGTATTTT. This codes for CASSTRDSYTDTQYF.

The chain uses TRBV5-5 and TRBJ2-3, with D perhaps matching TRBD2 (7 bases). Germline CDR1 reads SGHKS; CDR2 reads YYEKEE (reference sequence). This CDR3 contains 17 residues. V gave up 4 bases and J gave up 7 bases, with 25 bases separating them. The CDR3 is CASSPEGGVQPWHTQYF. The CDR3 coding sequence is TGTGCCAGCAGCCCTGAGGGGGGGGTCCAGCCTTGGCATACGCAGTATTTT.

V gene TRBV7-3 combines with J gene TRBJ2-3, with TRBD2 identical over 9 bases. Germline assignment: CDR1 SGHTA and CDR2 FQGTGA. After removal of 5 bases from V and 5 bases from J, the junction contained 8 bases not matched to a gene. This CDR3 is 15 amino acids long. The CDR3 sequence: CASSQTSGGGDTQYF. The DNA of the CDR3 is TGTGCCAGCAGCCAGACTAGCGGAGGAGGAGATACGCAGTATTTT.

CDR3 sequence reads: CAWKAGHWTEAFF. As DNA, the CDR3 is TGTGCCTGGAAGGCAGGGCATTGGACTGAAGCTTTCTTT. V gene TRBV30 combines with J gene TRBJ1-1; D may be TRBD1 (5 bases). Germline V gene lookup returns CDR1 GTSNPN and CDR2 SVGIG (reference sequence). Between the trimmed V and J ends, which lost 4 bases and 5 bases, there was a span of 14 bases. This CDR3 contains 13 residues.